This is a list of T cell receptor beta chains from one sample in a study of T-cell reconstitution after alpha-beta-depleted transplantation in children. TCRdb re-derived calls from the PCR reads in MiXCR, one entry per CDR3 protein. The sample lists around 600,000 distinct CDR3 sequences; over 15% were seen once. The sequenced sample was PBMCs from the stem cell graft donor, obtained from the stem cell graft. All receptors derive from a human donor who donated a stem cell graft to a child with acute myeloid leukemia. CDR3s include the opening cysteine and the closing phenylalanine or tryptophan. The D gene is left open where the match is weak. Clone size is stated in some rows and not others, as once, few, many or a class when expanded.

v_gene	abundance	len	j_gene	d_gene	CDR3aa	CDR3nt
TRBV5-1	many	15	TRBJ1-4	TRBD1	CASSTQGAQAEKLFF	TGCGCCAGCAGCACGCAGGGGGCTCAGGCTGAAAAACTGTTTTTT
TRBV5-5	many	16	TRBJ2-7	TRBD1	CASSLAPGQGFYEQYF	TGTGCCAGCAGCTTAGCGCCGGGACAGGGTTTCTACGAGCAGTACTTC
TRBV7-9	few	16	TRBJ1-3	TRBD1	CASSLTGALGGNTIYF	TGTGCCAGCAGCTTAACAGGGGCCCTAGGTGGAAACACCATATATTTT
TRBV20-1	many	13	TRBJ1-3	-	CSADRQTGNTIYF	TGCAGTGCTGATAGACAAACTGGAAACACCATATATTTT
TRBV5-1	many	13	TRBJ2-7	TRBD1	CASSFGTVVEQYF	TGCGCCAGCAGCTTTGGGACAGTAGTTGAGCAGTACTTC
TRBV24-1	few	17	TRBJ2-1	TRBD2	CATSDSKRGISFNEQFF	TGTGCCACCAGTGATTCCAAGCGGGGGATATCTTTCAATGAGCAGTTCTTC
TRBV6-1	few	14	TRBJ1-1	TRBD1	CASSDPGQGTEAFF	TGTGCCAGCAGTGATCCGGGACAGGGCACTGAAGCTTTCTTT
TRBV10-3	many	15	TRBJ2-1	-	CAISESVGSYNEQFF	TGTGCCATCAGTGAGTCCGTGGGCTCCTACAATGAGCAGTTCTTC
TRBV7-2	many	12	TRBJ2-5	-	CASSRTSGTQYF	TGTGCCAGCAGCCGAACCTCCGGGACCCAGTACTTC
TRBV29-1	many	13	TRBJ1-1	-	CSVGVGGNTEAFF	TGCAGCGTTGGGGTGGGCGGGAACACTGAAGCTTTCTTT
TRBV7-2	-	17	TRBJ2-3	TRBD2	CASSKAPSGAGTDTQYF	TGTGCCAGCAGCAAAGCCCCTAGCGGCGCTGGGACAGATACGCAGTATTTT
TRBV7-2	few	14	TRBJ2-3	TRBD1	CASSLADRADTQYF	TGTGCCAGCAGCTTAGCAGACAGGGCAGATACGCAGTATTTT
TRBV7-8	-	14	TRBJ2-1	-	CASSGRESFLRQFF	TGTGCCAGCAGCGGCCGGGAGTCGTTCCTTAGGCAGTTCTTC
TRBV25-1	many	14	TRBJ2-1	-	CASMEGSSYNEQFF	TGTGCCAGCATGGAGGGGAGCTCCTACAATGAGCAGTTCTTC
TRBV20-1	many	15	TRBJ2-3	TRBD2	CSARKGGAGADTQYF	TGCAGTGCTAGGAAGGGGGGAGCGGGGGCAGATACGCAGTATTTT
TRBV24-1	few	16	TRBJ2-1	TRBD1	CATSDSWTDRNNEQFF	TGTGCCACCAGTGATTCTTGGACGGACAGGAACAATGAGCAGTTCTTC